Listed below are T cell receptor beta chains from one sample, sequenced in a study of beta chain features in type 1 diabetes. Clones were sequenced by immunoSEQ multiplex PCR, and TCRdb holds only the in-frame ones, with some missing. The sample includes more than 55,000 clones, around 53% of them seen just once. Sequences were obtained from Tregs from blood. Every receptor here comes from a woman in her forties with type 1 diabetes. Both conserved end residues are part of each CDR3. A D gene is named only where the DNA matches it firmly. Size values are once, few and many counts, or a class for expanded clones, and some rows have none.

V	J	D	size	CDR3	DNA
TRBV19	TRBJ2-1	TRBD1	.	CASSGQGASNEQFF	TGTGCCAGTAGTGGACAGGGGGCGAGCAATGAGCAGTTCTTC
TRBV5-1	TRBJ2-2	TRBD2	few	CASSGGGRSNTGELFF	TGCGCCAGCAGCGGCGGGGGGCGTTCGAACACCGGGGAGCTGTTTTTT
TRBV19	TRBJ2-1	TRBD2	.	CASQPRRELYNEQFF	TGTGCCAGCCAGCCTAGGCGGGAGCTCTACAATGAGCAGTTCTTC
TRBV28	TRBJ2-5	TRBD1	few	CASNTGGSRETQYF	TGTGCCAGCAATACAGGGGGCTCTCGGGAGACCCAGTACTTC
TRBV6-6	TRBJ1-1	.	.	CASSYSSGEAFF	TGTGCCAGCAGTTACTCCTCGGGGGAAGCTTTCTTT
TRBV5-1	TRBJ1-1	.	.	CASSPRGDDGTEAFF	TGCGCCAGCAGCCCTCGGGGGGACGATGGGACTGAAGCTTTCTTT
TRBV28	TRBJ2-3	.	few	CASSPHSDTQYF	TGTGCCAGCAGTCCCCACTCAGATACGCAGTATTTT
TRBV5-1	TRBJ2-2	TRBD1	.	CASSRDRPNTGELFF	TGCGCCAGCAGTCGGGACAGGCCGAACACCGGGGAGCTGTTTTTT
TRBV7-9	TRBJ1-3	TRBD1	.	CASSFTGGGNTIYF	TGTGCCAGCAGTTTTACAGGGGGCGGAAACACCATATATTTT
TRBV18	TRBJ2-1	TRBD2	once	CASSLGSGDYNEQFF	TGTGCCAGCTCACTGGGTAGCGGGGATTACAATGAGCAGTTCTTC
TRBV10-3	TRBJ2-3	TRBD2	few	CAINPSGWPTDTQYF	TGTGCCATCAATCCTAGCGGGTGGCCGACAGATACGCAGTATTTT
TRBV5-1	TRBJ2-3	TRBD2	.	CASSSFRGVRTDTQYF	TGCGCCAGCAGCTCCTTCCGGGGGGTAAGGACAGATACGCAGTATTTT
TRBV7-9	TRBJ2-1	.	.	CASSLTRRYSYNEQFF	TGTGCCAGCAGCTTAACTCGGCGGTACTCCTACAATGAGCAGTTCTTC
TRBV28	TRBJ1-2	.	.	CASSLPGIRGYTF	TGTGCCAGCAGTTTACCGGGGATTCGTGGCTACACCTTC
TRBV5-1	TRBJ2-2	TRBD1	.	CASSTGQGTGELFF	TGCGCCAGCAGCACTGGACAGGGAACCGGGGAGCTGTTTTTT
TRBV7-2	TRBJ1-3	TRBD1	.	CASSLAGTGWGNTIYF	TGTGCCAGCAGCTTAGCCGGGACAGGGTGGGGAAACACCATATATTTT
TRBV4-1	TRBJ1-4	.	.	CASSHLKGSNEKLFF	TGCGCCAGCAGCCATCTAAAGGGGTCGAATGAAAAACTGTTTTTT
TRBV4-3	TRBJ2-7	TRBD2	.	CASSQDGYGGYEQYF	TGCGCCAGCAGCCAAGATGGTTACGGGGGGTACGAGCAGTACTTC
TRBV11-1	TRBJ2-1	.	few	CASSLRLDTYNEQFF	TGTGCCAGCAGCTTAAGACTAGACACCTACAATGAGCAGTTCTTC
TRBV7-3	TRBJ2-1	.	few	CASAFFGGNEQFF	TGTGCCAGCGCCTTTTTTGGAGGGAATGAGCAGTTCTTC
TRBV19	TRBJ2-1	TRBD2	once	CATTRGASYNEQFF	TGTGCCACCACGCGGGGGGCGAGCTACAATGAGCAGTTCTTC
TRBV4-3	TRBJ2-5	.	once	CASSQRLAVEETQYF	TGCGCCAGCAGCCAACGGTTAGCGGTCGAAGAGACCCAGTACTTC
TRBV9	TRBJ1-1	TRBD1	.	CASSLRDSINAEAFF	TGTGCCAGCAGCCTCCGGGACAGCATTAACGCTGAAGCTTTCTTT
TRBV7-2	TRBJ2-1	.	once	CASSSWNSGYNEQFF	TGTGCCAGCAGCTCCTGGAATAGCGGCTACAATGAGCAGTTCTTC
TRBV7-9	TRBJ2-3	TRBD2	few	CASSVGLAGVGTDTQYF	TGTGCCAGCAGCGTCGGACTAGCGGGAGTTGGGACAGATACGCAGTATTTT
TRBV23-1	TRBJ2-5	TRBD2	few	CASSQWGGKETQYF	TGCGCCAGCAGTCAATGGGGGGGAAAAGAGACCCAGTACTTC
TRBV19	TRBJ2-1	TRBD2	few	CASSHSGVAGSYNEQFF	TGTGCCAGTAGCCATTCGGGTGTAGCGGGCTCCTACAATGAGCAGTTCTTC
TRBV10-3	TRBJ2-7	TRBD2	.	CAIGLAGAREQYF	TGTGCCATCGGCCTAGCGGGAGCTAGGGAGCAGTACTTC
TRBV7-8	TRBJ1-1	.	.	CASRLTGNTEAFF	TGTGCCAGCAGGCTGACGGGAAACACTGAAGCTTTCTTT
TRBV7-2	TRBJ2-7	.	.	CASTPSDSSSYEQYF	TGTGCCAGCACCCCGTCGGACTCAAGCTCCTACGAGCAGTACTTC
TRBV5-1	TRBJ2-3	TRBD1	.	CASSLEYPGTGGKDTQYF	TGCGCCAGCAGCCTTGAATACCCCGGGACAGGGGGCAAAGATACGCAGTATTTT
TRBV29-1	TRBJ1-1	.	.	CSVTSRPGTEAFF	TGCAGCGTTACCAGTCGACCGGGGACTGAAGCTTTCTTT
TRBV5-1	TRBJ1-2	TRBD1	.	CASSQQTGDGYTF	TGCGCCAGCAGCCAACAGACAGGGGATGGCTACACCTTC
TRBV7-2	TRBJ1-5	TRBD1	.	CASSASQGFQPQHF	TGTGCCAGCAGCGCCTCACAGGGGTTCCAGCCCCAGCATTTT
TRBV29-1	TRBJ1-6	TRBD1	.	CSVSVGTGERSPLHF	TGCAGCGTTTCCGTCGGGACAGGGGAACGTTCACCCCTCCACTTT
TRBV28	TRBJ2-3	.	.	CASTDPLADISTDTQYF	TGTGCCAGCACCGATCCCTTGGCAGACATAAGCACAGATACGCAGTATTTT
TRBV21-1	TRBJ2-7	.	few	CASSKMSEGGARFYSYEQYF	TGTGCCAGCAGCAAAATGTCGGAGGGGGGGGCCAGATTTTACTCCTACGAGCAGTACTTC
TRBV7-2	TRBJ1-1	.	.	CASSLVPGGGTEAFF	TGTGCCAGCAGCTTAGTCCCGGGGGGAGGCACTGAAGCTTTCTTT
TRBV6-1	TRBJ2-5	.	.	CASSETQAETQYF	TGTGCCAGCAGTGAAACACAGGCGGAGACCCAGTACTTC
TRBV29-1	TRBJ1-2	TRBD1	.	CTAKTGQGDYGYTF	TGCACCGCAAAAACGGGACAGGGTGACTATGGCTACACCTTC
TRBV4-1	TRBJ1-1	TRBD1	.	CASSQEAGGFTEAFF	TGCGCCAGCAGCCAAGAGGCAGGGGGCTTCACTGAAGCTTTCTTT
TRBV5-8	TRBJ1-5	TRBD1	.	CASSSGQISNQPQHF	TGTGCCAGCAGCTCGGGACAGATTAGCAATCAGCCCCAGCATTTT
TRBV4-3	TRBJ1-1	.	.	CASSQDPDAAGRGNTEAFF	TGCGCCAGCAGCCAAGACCCCGATGCGGCGGGCAGGGGGAACACTGAAGCTTTCTTT
TRBV19	TRBJ1-1	TRBD1	few	CASSSLGGNTEAFF	TGTGCCAGTAGTTCGTTAGGGGGCAACACTGAAGCTTTCTTT
TRBV11-3	TRBJ2-5	TRBD1	.	CASSLGTGRGEETQYF	TGTGCCAGCAGCTTAGGGACAGGCCGAGGGGAAGAGACCCAGTACTTC
TRBV27	TRBJ1-1	TRBD1	.	CASIDRGTEAFF	TGTGCCAGCATCGACAGGGGCACTGAAGCTTTCTTT
TRBV5-1	TRBJ1-2	TRBD1	.	CASSSGDRDYGYTF	TGCGCCAGCAGCTCCGGGGACAGGGACTATGGCTACACCTTC
TRBV7-2	TRBJ1-2	TRBD1	.	CASVRQGEAGYTF	TGTGCCAGCGTGCGACAGGGGGAGGCTGGCTACACCTTC
TRBV5-5	TRBJ1-5	.	.	CASSISGTKNQPQHF	TGTGCCAGCAGCATTAGCGGGACTAAAAATCAGCCCCAGCATTTT
TRBV7-2	TRBJ2-7	TRBD1	.	CASSLTGGRYEQYF	TGTGCCAGCAGTTTGACAGGGGGCCGGTACGAGCAGTACTTC
TRBV7-2	TRBJ2-1	TRBD1	once	CASSLEGARRFF	TGTGCCAGCAGCTTAGAGGGGGCCCGACGGTTCTTC
TRBV19	TRBJ2-1	.	.	CASTPSMGRNEQFF	TGTGCCAGTACCCCGTCCATGGGGCGGAATGAGCAGTTCTTC
TRBV5-4	TRBJ2-2	TRBD1	.	CASSLDSGQGNTGELFF	TGTGCCAGCAGCTTGGATTCTGGACAGGGGAACACCGGGGAGCTGTTTTTT